The source of this TCR beta chain is a study of T-cell memory formation after mild COVID-19. Background on the study: Clustering of TCRs was largely donor specific.

Whole-study results and caveats: For contracting clones, CD4+ ones sat mainly in CM and EM, CD8+ in EMRA. SARS-CoV-2 specificity was not confirmed for second-wave clones peaking on day 37.

Germline CDR1 SGHTS, CDR2 YDEGEE. The CDR3 has 13 residues. V lost 2 bases and J 7 bases, leaving 12 bases between the germline ends. Worth noting for this clonotype: No antigen is known for it.

Barcoded TCR alpha and TCR beta cDNA libraries with UMIs came from 5'RACE using constant-segment primers. A single record per CDR3 protein comes from TCRdb applying MiXCR to the 5' RACE reads. The table shows about half a million distinct CDR3 sequences, with 15% to 20% occurring only once. Material: PBMCs or a T cell subset sorted from them (not recorded which). The receptor comes from an adult woman who had mild COVID-19 (a few samples of this study predate the infection). Cell type and time point are not known. This chain links TRBV5-8 with TRBJ2-5, with D perhaps TRBD2 (6 bases). The CDR3 sequence is CASSFWGDWTQYF. The CDR3 region has the DNA TGTGCCAGCAGCTTCTGGGGGGACTGGACCCAGTACTTC.